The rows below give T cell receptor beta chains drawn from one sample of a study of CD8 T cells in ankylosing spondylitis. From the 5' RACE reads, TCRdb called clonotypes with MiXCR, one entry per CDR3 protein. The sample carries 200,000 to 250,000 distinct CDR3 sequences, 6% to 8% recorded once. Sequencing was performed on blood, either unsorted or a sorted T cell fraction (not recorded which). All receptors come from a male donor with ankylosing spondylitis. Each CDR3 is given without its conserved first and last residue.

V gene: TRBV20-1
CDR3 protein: SAPGGLAGYNEQF

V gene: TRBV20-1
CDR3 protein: SAGGYGFGDTQY

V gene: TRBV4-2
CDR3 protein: ASSQRTGVGTNEKLF

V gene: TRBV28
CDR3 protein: ASSSPSGGDNSPLH

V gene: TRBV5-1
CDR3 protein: ASSLWSYKETQY

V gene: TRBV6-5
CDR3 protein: ASSWDRGLRTGELF

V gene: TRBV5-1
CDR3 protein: ASSLDLRHSDT

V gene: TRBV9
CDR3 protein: ASSPIGLARSYEQY

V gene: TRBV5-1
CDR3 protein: ASSLRGRDTEAF

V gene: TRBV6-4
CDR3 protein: ASSDSGDEGTQY

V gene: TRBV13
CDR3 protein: ASSSGHNNEQF

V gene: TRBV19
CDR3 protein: ASSIFGAPSYEQY

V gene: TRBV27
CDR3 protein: ASSLMGRTEAF

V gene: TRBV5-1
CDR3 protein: ASSLEGIARTDTQY

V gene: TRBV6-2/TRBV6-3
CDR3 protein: ASSVAGGPANEQF

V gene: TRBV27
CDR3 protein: ASSFLSTTGFYGYT

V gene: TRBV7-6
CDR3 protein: ASSSAGTGVGELF

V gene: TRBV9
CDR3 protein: ASSVGGADTQY

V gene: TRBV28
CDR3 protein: ASTRLAENIQY

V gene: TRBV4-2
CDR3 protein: ASSRKPGARTEAF

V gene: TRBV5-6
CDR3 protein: ASTSGSGNTIY

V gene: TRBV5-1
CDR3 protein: ASSLGDGEKLF

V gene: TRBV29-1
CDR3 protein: SVEGTEGY

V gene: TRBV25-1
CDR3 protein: ASSIQGKSYEQY

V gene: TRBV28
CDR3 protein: ASSLLLGSNQPQH

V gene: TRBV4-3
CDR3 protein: ASSQGAGVAEAF

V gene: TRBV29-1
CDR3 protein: SVEVGVPYEQY

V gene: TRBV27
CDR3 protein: ASSFGRGNQPQH

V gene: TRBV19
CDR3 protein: ASSTDRGRVKLF

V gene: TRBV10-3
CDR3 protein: AISSGSSYNEQF

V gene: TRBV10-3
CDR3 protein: AISEGKQSEQY